These T cell receptor beta chains were read from a single sample in a study of lymphopenia after photon versus proton radiotherapy. Sequencing was performed with immunoSEQ multiplex PCR; in TCRdb, only in-frame clones are kept and a portion is missing. The table has more than 70,000 clones, more than 70% seen once. Sequenced here: peripheral blood, sampled from a patient treated with proton-based radiotherapy. The receptors stem from a man aged 55 to 70 with pancreatic cancer. Both conserved end residues are part of each CDR3. Fields, in order: V gene, CDR3 length, J gene, D gene, clone size, CDR3 DNA, CDR3 protein. The D gene is left open where the match is weak. Expanded clones are given a class, and other clones once, few, many or no size at all.

TRBV29-1	12	TRBJ2-3	-	once	TGCAGCGTTGAAGGCGAGGGTTATGCGCAGTATTTT	CSVEGEGYAQYF
TRBV7-3	16	TRBJ2-1	-	-	TGTGCCAGCAGCCCCGATACAGGCGCCTCCTACAATGAGCAGTTCTTC	CASSPDTGASYNEQFF
TRBV14	15	TRBJ2-3	TRBD2	-	TGTGCCAGCAGCCCGAGCGGGAGGGACACAGATACGCAGTATTTT	CASSPSGRDTDTQYF
TRBV9	15	TRBJ2-7	TRBD2	-	TGTGCCAGCAGCGTAGGGGAGGGGAAAGAAGGCGAGCAGTACTTC	CASSVGEGKEGEQYF
TRBV5-8	16	TRBJ1-5	-	-	TGTGCCAGCAGACTACCGGGACAACCTAGCAATCAGCCCCAGCATTTT	CASRLPGQPSNQPQHF
TRBV29-1	13	TRBJ2-7	TRBD1	-	TGCAGCGTTGGGGACAGGGGTTCCTACGAGCAGTACTTC	CSVGDRGSYEQYF
TRBV7-2	14	TRBJ1-5	-	-	TGTGCCAGCAGCTTAAGCAACGCGGATCAGCCCCAGCATTTT	CASSLSNADQPQHF
TRBV6-6	14	TRBJ1-5	TRBD1	-	TGTGCCAGCAGTGCTGACAGGGGTAGGCAGCCCCAGCATTTT	CASSADRGRQPQHF
TRBV19	16	TRBJ2-7	TRBD1	-	TGTGCCAGTAGTATACTGGGGGGACAGGCGATCTACGAGCAGTACTTC	CASSILGGQAIYEQYF
TRBV6-5	13	TRBJ2-7	-	-	TGTGCCAGCAGTTATGGGATGGGCTACGAGCAGTACTTC	CASSYGMGYEQYF